The 10 T cell receptor beta chains below were found in one sample sequenced in a study of cytomegalovirus exposure and HLA in healthy donors. TCRdb keeps only in-frame clones here, not all; method: immunoSEQ multiplex PCR. The data contain 240,000 or so clones, about 90% of them singletons. Sequenced input: PBMCs. The receptor source for this set is a woman aged 25 to 39 in good health and CMV-seropositive.

This chain connects TRBV9 to TRBJ2-3; 11 bases line up with TRBD1. Germline values: CDR1 SGDLS, CDR2 YYNGEE. V shed 4 bases and J 7 bases; nucleotides not matched to a gene: 8. This CDR3 contains 15 residues. The CDR3 spells CASSIAGQGANTQYF. CDR3 DNA sequence: TGTGCCAGCAGCATAGCCGGACAGGGGGCAAATACGCAGTATTTT. Based on the CDR3 plus reference TRBV9 and TRBJ2-3, the full variable domain is DSGVTQTPKHLITATGQRVTLRCSPRSGDLSVYWYQQSLDQGLQFLIQYYNGEERAKGNILERFSAQQFPDLHSELNLSSLELGDSALYFCASSIAGQGANTQYFGPGTRLTVL.

A remark on this clone: Other nucleotide sequences in the sample specify the same CDR3. The chain recombines TRBV5-1 with TRBJ2-1; 9 bases are a match to TRBD1. The germline V gene has CDR1 SGHRS and CDR2 YFSETQ. The junction had 2 bases not matched to a gene; V was cut back by 1 base and J by 3 bases. The CDR3 has 15 amino acids. CDR3 region: CASSLPGQGYNEQFF. CDR3 sequence (DNA): TGCGCCAGCAGCTTGCCGGGACAGGGCTACAATGAGCAGTTCTTC.

V gene TRBV10-3 combines with J gene TRBJ2-3; 10 nucleotides match TRBD2. The germline V gene has CDR1 ENHRY and CDR2 SYGVKD. The CDR3 totals 13 residues. Unmatched junction bases numbered 3, after V lost 8 bases and J lost 4 bases. CDR3 DNA: TGTGCCATCTTCAGCGGGGGGGCAGATACGCAGTATTTT. Protein: CAIFSGGADTQYF.

The rearrangement uses TRBV7-8 and TRBJ2-5; possibly TRBD1 for D (6 bases). This CDR3 comprises 15 residues. Per the germline V gene, CDR1 is SGHVS and CDR2 is FQNEAQ. Trimming removed 1 base at V and 4 bases at J, with 13 bases between. The CDR3 sequence: CASSLEGGDGETQYF. CDR3 bases: TGTGCCAGCAGCTTAGAAGGGGGAGACGGAGAGACCCAGTACTTC.

The gene calls are TRBV6-1 and TRBJ2-3, with 7 bases aligning to TRBD2. V shed 2 bases, J shed 9 bases, and the junction held 8 bases outside the gene matches. The CDR3 covers 14 residues. Germline-derived CDR1 and CDR2 are MNHNS and SASEGT. CDR3 residues: CASSESGRGGTQYF. CDR3 nucleotide sequence: TGTGCCAGCAGTGAATCGGGGAGGGGAGGAACGCAGTATTTT.

The chain recombines TRBV19 with TRBJ2-7; TRBD1 aligns across 7 bases. J lost 3 bases, V lost 4 bases, and 6 bases had no gene match. The CDR3 extends over 14 amino acids. Germline V lookup: CDR1 LNHDA, CDR2 SQIVND (reference sequence). CDR3 coding DNA: TGTGCCAGTAGTACCGGGACAGTGGGCTACGAGCAGTACTTC. Translating it yields CASSTGTVGYEQYF.

The CDR3 bases are TGTGCCACCAGCTCCCAAGGTCCCCGGACAGCGACCGGGGAGCTGTTTTTT. Translated: CATSSQGPRTATGELFF. V and J are TRBV15 and TRBJ2-2, with D perhaps matching TRBD1 (6 bases). The CDR3 is 17 residues long. Germline V gene lookup returns CDR1 LNHNV and CDR2 YYDKDF (reference sequence). The V end was cut by 5 bases, the J end by 5 bases, with 21 bases between.

The CDR3 protein is CASSSGTVLDTQYF. The CDR3 DNA reads as TGTGCCAGCAGCTCGGGGACAGTGCTAGATACGCAGTATTTT. The V gene is TRBV5-4, the J gene TRBJ2-3, with 7 bases identical to TRBD1. The CDR3 loop spans 14 amino acids. Trimming cost V 3 bases and J 5 bases; bases outside gene matches: 6. CDR1 and CDR2 (germline): SGHNT, YYREEE (reference sequence).

The V gene is TRBV7-9, the J gene TRBJ1-1; possible D gene TRBD1, 6 bases. The germline V gene has CDR1 SEHNR and CDR2 FQNEAQ (reference sequence). This CDR3 comprises 14 residues. V gave up 4 bases and J gave up 3 bases, with 12 bases separating them. In DNA, the CDR3 is TGTGCCAGCAGCTCACAGGGATGGGACACTGAAGCTTTCTTT. Translation gives CASSSQGWDTEAFF.

The chain couples TRBV6-1 to TRBJ1-1, with D hard to call. Between the trimmed V and J ends, which lost 1 base and 6 bases, there was a span of 12 bases. The CDR3 extends over 14 amino acids. Germline assignment: CDR1 MNHNS and CDR2 SASEGT. In DNA form, the CDR3 reads TGTGCCAGCAGTGAAGGGGCCGGTTCGGCTGAAGCTTTCTTT. Its protein product is CASSEGAGSAEAFF.